This record covers a single T cell receptor beta chain. Its target is not known. This entry comes from a study of T cells in Graves' hyperthyroidism and ophthalmopathy. Amplification of TCR beta CDR3 regions used RNA as the template. First-round RT-PCR targeting the TCR CDR3 was performed with the HTBI primer set. A single record per CDR3 protein comes from TCRdb applying MiXCR to the multiplex PCR reads. The table records 800,000 or so distinct CDR3 sequences, roughly 37% of them present only once. Exclusion of patients followed from uncontrolled infection, other autoimmune disease, pregnancy or lactation. Study-wide results and limits: Within blood appeared most thyroid clonotypes that had expanded above 0.001.

The TCR originated in a man between 18 and 35 years old with Graves' hyperthyroidism. Material for sequencing was blood.

CDR3 sequence: CTSSLAGGQETQYF. As DNA, the CDR3 is TGTACCAGCAGCTTAGCGGGAGGCCAAGAGACCCAGTACTTC. V usage is TRBV7-2 and J usage is TRBJ2-5, with D tentatively TRBD2 (6 bases). The germline V gene has CDR1 SGHTA and CDR2 FQGNSA. The CDR3 contains 14 residues. Trimming removed 0 bases from V and 1 base from J, with 6 bases in between. Together with reference TRBV7-2 and TRBJ2-5, the CDR3 gives the full variable domain: GAGVSQSPSNKVTEKGKDVELRCDPISGHTALYWYRQSLGQGLEFLIYFQGNSAPDKSGLPSDRFSAERTGGSVSTLTIQRTQQEDSAVYLCTSSLAGGQETQYFGPGTRLLVL.